A single sample gave rise to the 29 T cell receptor beta chains below, sequenced in a study of PD-1 blockade in classical Hodgkin lymphoma. The patients all showed relapse after autologous stem cell transplantation, while their brentuximab vedotin exposure varied. Assay: immunoSEQ multiplex PCR; the TCRdb copy retains only in-frame clones and omits some. The sample includes some 12,000 clones, 70% to 85% of them seen just once. Sequencing was performed on peripheral blood mononuclear cells (PBMCs), taken before the second cycle of nivolumab. The receptors were gathered from a human donor with classical Hodgkin lymphoma.

The J gene is TRBJ2-5, the V gene TRBV5-1; D is unresolved. Between the trimmed V and J ends, which lost 0 bases and 4 bases, there was a span of 4 bases. CDR3 length: 12 amino acids. Germline lookup yields CDR1 SGHRS and CDR2 YFSETQ. This chain's CDR3 is CASSLGRETQYF. The CDR3 DNA follows: TGCGCCAGCAGCTTGGGTCGAGAGACCCAGTACTTC.

The V and J genes are TRBV6-5 and TRBJ2-5; D is unclear. CDR1 and CDR2 (germline): MNHEY, SVGAGI. The germline V and J ends were trimmed by 6 bases and 1 base, with 9 bases remaining between them. This CDR3 has 13 amino acids. The CDR3 region is CASRVHSQETQYF. The CDR3 bases are TGTGCCAGCAGGGTACACAGCCAAGAGACCCAGTACTTC.

V gene TRBV6-6 combines with J gene TRBJ2-2, with D perhaps matching TRBD1 (6 bases). The CDR3 loop spans 15 amino acids. Germline V gene lookup returns CDR1 MNHNY and CDR2 SVGAGI (reference sequence). With 0 bases removed from V and 6 bases from J, the gap between germline ends came to 11 bases. This CDR3 is CASSYSGAWAGELFF. The CDR3 DNA follows: TGTGCCAGCAGTTACTCGGGGGCCTGGGCCGGGGAGCTGTTTTTT.

The V and J genes are TRBV5-5 and TRBJ2-2, with no clear D. Germline V lookup: CDR1 SGHKS, CDR2 YYEKEE (reference sequence). With 3 bases removed from V and 3 bases from J, the gap between germline ends came to 12 bases. There are 15 residues in the CDR3. The CDR3 loop reads CASSSRFQYTGELFF. In DNA form, the CDR3 reads TGTGCCAGCAGCTCGCGTTTTCAGTACACCGGGGAGCTGTTTTTT. The full variable domain, rest sourced from reference TRBV5-5 and TRBJ2-2, is DAGVTQSPTHLIKTRGQQVTLRCSPISGHKSVSWYQQVLGQGPQFIFQYYEKEERGRGNFPDRFSARQFPNYSSELNVNALLLGDSALYLCASSSRFQYTGELFFGEGSRLTVL.

The J gene is TRBJ1-1, the V gene TRBV13; D is unresolved. Trimming took off 1 base at V and 1 base at J, with 7 bases between the two ends. The CDR3 length is 14 residues. Germline values: CDR1 PRHDT, CDR2 FYEKMQ (reference sequence). Here the CDR3 DNA reads TGTGCCAGCAGCTTAGAGGGCTGGAACACTGAAGCTTTCTTT. This encodes CASSLEGWNTEAFF.

The chain uses TRBV19 and TRBJ2-3, with 7 nucleotides matching TRBD2. Germline lookup yields CDR1 LNHDA and CDR2 SQIVND (reference sequence). The J segment lost 4 bases and the V segment lost 3 bases, leaving 4 bases of the junction unmatched. The CDR3 covers 14 residues. The CDR3, as DNA: TGTGCCAGTAGTATTTGGGAGGGGTCAGATACGCAGTATTTT. Translated, it gives CASSIWEGSDTQYF.

The chain links TRBV28 to TRBJ1-5; possible D gene TRBD1, 6 bases. Germline-derived CDR1 and CDR2 are MDHEN and SYDVKM. The CDR3 has 14 residues. The ends were cut back, 2 bases at V and 4 bases at J, with 9 bases in the middle. The CDR3 nucleotides are TGTGCCAGCAGTTTAGGGGGGGCGAATCAGCCCCAGCATTTT. It translates to CASSLGGANQPQHF. Variable domain in full (rest from reference TRBV28 and TRBJ1-5): DVKVTQSSRYLVKRTGEKVFLECVQDMDHENMFWYRQDPGLGLRLIYFSYDVKMKEKGDIPEGYSVSREKKERFSLILESASTNQTSMYLCASSLGGANQPQHFGDGTRLSIL.

This clone is medium-sized. The chain couples TRBV28 to TRBJ2-1, with TRBD2 as a possible D gene (5 bases). Germline V CDR1 and CDR2: MDHEN, SYDVKM. The CDR3 length is 18 residues. V lost 1 base and J lost 2, with 18 bases in between. The CDR3 region has the DNA TGTGCCAGCAGTTTATCCCGATCACTAGAGTTTACCTACAATGAGCAGTTCTTC. It yields the protein CASSLSRSLEFTYNEQFF.

The V call is TRBV10-3, the J call TRBJ2-3, with 9 bases identical to TRBD2. In germline, CDR1 is ENHRY, CDR2 SYGVKD. V was clipped by 3 bases and J by 1 base; unmatched bases: 5. The CDR3 sequence is 16 residues long. CDR3 sequence (DNA): TGTGCCATCAGTGAATCTGCTAGCGGGGGCACAGATACGCAGTATTTT. This codes for CAISESASGGTDTQYF.

This chain joins TRBV5-1 and TRBJ2-7, with D possibly being TRBD1 (5 bases). Per germline, CDR1 SGHRS and CDR2 YFSETQ. The CDR3 sequence is 14 residues long. V lost 4 bases and J lost 0, with 11 bases in between. CDR3 sequence: CASSADIGSYEQYF. The DNA for the CDR3 is TGCGCCAGCAGCGCGGACATTGGCTCCTACGAGCAGTACTTC.

The CDR3, as DNA: TGCGCCAGCAGCTTGATTGGGGATTCACCCCTCCACTTT. This codes for CASSLIGDSPLHF. The chain recombines TRBV5-1 with TRBJ1-6; no clear D. Between the trimmed V and J ends, which lost 1 base and 8 bases, there was a span of 7 bases. This CDR3 spans 13 amino acids. Germline V gene sequence: CDR1 SGHRS, CDR2 YFSETQ.

The chain links TRBV5-8 to TRBJ2-5; D might be TRBD1 (5 bases). The CDR3 is made up of 18 amino acids. The germline CDR1 and CDR2 sequences are SGHTS and YDEGEE. V was trimmed by 4 bases and J by 5 bases, leaving 27 bases between them. CDR3 nucleotide sequence: TGTGCCAGCAGCCAGAAGATAGGGGTTCCCCGAACAAGGGAGACCCAGTACTTC. Translating it yields CASSQKIGVPRTRETQYF.

CDR3 residues: CASSPTLTRSGANVLTF. Here the CDR3 DNA reads TGTGCCAGCTCACCGACGCTCACTCGCTCTGGGGCCAACGTCCTGACTTTC. The rearrangement links TRBV18 to TRBJ2-6; D gene uncertain. The CDR3 covers 17 residues. The germline CDR1 and CDR2 sequences are KGHSH and LQKENI. Deletions cut 3 bases from V and 0 bases from J, with 12 bases between.

The genes are TRBV5-1 and TRBJ2-5; maybe TRBD2 (6 bases). Germline assignment: CDR1 SGHRS and CDR2 YFSETQ. This CDR3 has 13 amino acids. V was shortened by 1 base and J by 4 bases, with 8 bases between the two germline ends. The CDR3 region has the DNA TGCGCCAGCAGCTTGACTAGCCGAGAGACCCAGTACTTC. Residues: CASSLTSRETQYF.

The chain combines TRBV30 with TRBJ2-5, with 7 bases identical to TRBD2. From germline, CDR1 is GTSNPN and CDR2 SVGIG (reference sequence). V shed 2 bases, J shed 5 bases, and the junction held 8 bases outside the gene matches. CDR3 length: 14 amino acids. The CDR3 bases are TGTGCCTGGAGTAAAAGTAGCGGGTGGGAGACCCAGTACTTC. Residues: CAWSKSSGWETQYF.

This clone showed up just once. This chain uses TRBV19 with TRBJ1-5, with TRBD1 matching over 10 bases. Losses at the gene ends were 5 bases for V and 5 bases for J; bases not matched to a gene: 15. The CDR3 extends over 18 amino acids. Germline loops: CDR1 LNHDA, CDR2 SQIVND (reference sequence). CDR3: CASSYDRDRGSIDQPQHF. In DNA form, the CDR3 reads TGTGCCAGTAGTTACGACCGGGACAGGGGTTCGATAGATCAGCCCCAGCATTTT.

The CDR3 bases are TGTGCCAGCAGTTACTCAGGAGTCCACGAGCAGTACTTC. Its protein is CASSYSGVHEQYF. V and J are TRBV6-6 and TRBJ2-7, with D hard to call. The CDR3 runs 13 residues. Germline lookup yields CDR1 MNHNY and CDR2 SVGAGI (reference sequence). V lost 0 bases to trimming and J lost 5 bases, with 8 bases between them.

The CDR3 loop is CASSLSGGVFEYEQYF. The CDR3 coding sequence is TGCGCCAGCAGCTTGTCAGGAGGGGTTTTCGAGTACGAGCAGTACTTC. The chain has TRBV5-1 and TRBJ2-7; D is perhaps TRBD2 (6 bases). Per germline, CDR1 SGHRS and CDR2 YFSETQ. V was clipped by 1 base and J by 4 bases, with 18 bases between them. The CDR3 runs to 16 residues.

Remarks on this clone: This specimen includes other DNA sequences encoding the same CDR3. The CDR3 DNA reads TGTGCCAGCAGTTTATGGGGGCAGTCCTACAATGAGCAGTTCTTC. This sequence encodes CASSLWGQSYNEQFF. This chain connects TRBV28 to TRBJ2-1; weak D call: TRBD1 (5 bases). CDR1 is MDHEN and CDR2 is SYDVKM in the germline V gene. V lost 0 bases, J lost 1 base, and 7 bases lay in between. The CDR3 loop spans 15 amino acids.

The chain carries TRBV7-7 and TRBJ2-1; 8 bases line up with TRBD1. J lost 6 bases, V lost 4 bases, and 2 bases had no gene match. Germline CDR1 and CDR2: SSHAT and FNYEAQ (reference sequence). CDR3 length: 13 amino acids. CDR3 DNA: TGTGCCAGCAGCTCCGACAGGGGCAATGAGCAGTTCTTC. As protein: CASSSDRGNEQFF.

Comment on this clone: Other DNA sequences from this sample encode an identical CDR3 as well. The chain combines TRBV28 with TRBJ2-5; either TRBD1 or TRBD2 may supply D (5 bases each). Trimming stripped 9 bases from V and 2 bases from J, with 16 bases between. The CDR3 has 14 amino acids. Germline V gives CDR1 MDHEN, CDR2 SYDVKM. CDR3 coding DNA: TGTGCCAGTAGTCCGGGGACGTATCAAGAGACCCAGTACTTC. Translated: CASSPGTYQETQYF.

V usage is TRBV10-1 and J usage is TRBJ2-4; D is unclear. The CDR3 is made up of 14 amino acids. Between the trimmed V and J ends, which lost 3 bases and 5 bases, there was a span of 11 bases. The germline V gene has CDR1 WNHNN and CDR2 SYGVQD (reference sequence). This chain's CDR3 is CASSESQVQNIQYF. The CDR3 nucleotides are TGCGCCAGCAGTGAATCCCAGGTCCAAAACATTCAGTACTTC.

The J gene is TRBJ2-4, the V gene TRBV9, with D perhaps TRBD2 (6 bases). CDR3 length: 14 residues. CDR1 and CDR2 (germline): SGDLS, YYNGEE. The V gene lost 3 bases and the J gene lost 9 bases, with 16 bases spanning the gap. CDR3 coding DNA: TGTGCCAGCAGCGAAGGGACTCCTTGGGGCATTCAGTACTTC. Encoded protein: CASSEGTPWGIQYF.

The sample holds one count of this clone. The chain uses TRBV4-1 and TRBJ2-5; D gene ambiguous. Germline V gene data show CDR1 as MGHRA and CDR2 as YSYEKL. CDR3 length: 17 residues. Trimming left V 0 bases short and J 5 bases short, with 19 bases between. The CDR3 region is CASSQEFTSGLGETQYF. DNA for the CDR3: TGCGCCAGCAGCCAAGAATTCACCTCTGGCCTTGGTGAGACCCAGTACTTC.

The chain links TRBV5-1 to TRBJ1-4; a possible D gene is TRBD1 (6 bases). V was cut by 0 bases and J by 6 bases, with 12 bases left in between. The CDR3 consists of 15 residues. Germline values: CDR1 SGHRS, CDR2 YFSETQ. In DNA form, the CDR3 reads TGCGCCAGCAGCTTGGTATCAGGGGCGCATGAAAAACTGTTTTTT. Translation: CASSLVSGAHEKLFF.

This chain links TRBV4-1 with TRBJ2-3, with D possibly being TRBD1 (5 bases). Germline V gene lookup returns CDR1 MGHRA and CDR2 YSYEKL. V lost 2 bases, J lost 3 bases, and 6 bases lay in between. This CDR3 comprises 13 residues. The CDR3 region is CASSQRQTDTQYF. For the CDR3, the DNA is TGCGCCAGCAGCCAACGACAGACAGATACGCAGTATTTT.

The chain uses TRBV27 and TRBJ2-3; maybe TRBD2 (5 bases). The CDR3 is made up of 14 amino acids. V was clipped by 5 bases and J by 7 bases, with 16 bases between them. Germline V gene sequence: CDR1 MNHEY, CDR2 SMNVEV (reference sequence). The CDR3 coding sequence is TGTGCCAGCAGTAATAACGGAGGCTTAAATACGCAGTATTTT. As protein: CASSNNGGLNTQYF.

This clone turned up a few times. This chain uses TRBV6-5 with TRBJ2-1, with a weak D call TRBD2 (6 bases). CDR3 length: 15 residues. Looked up from germline, CDR1 is MNHEY and CDR2 is SVGAGI. Trimming removed 4 bases from V and 0 bases from J, with 10 bases in between. Here the CDR3 reads CASSSLAYSYNEQFF. CDR3 sequence (DNA): TGTGCCAGCAGTTCCCTAGCGTACTCCTACAATGAGCAGTTCTTC.

By share, this clone counts as medium-sized. This sequence joins TRBV11-3 and TRBJ2-1; 7 nucleotides line up with TRBD2. Trimming at V came to 0 bases and at J to 5 bases, leaving 4 bases not matched to a gene. Germline CDR1 reads SGHNT; CDR2 reads YENEEA. The CDR3 runs 15 residues. CDR3 bases: TGTGCCAGCAGCTTAGAAGCGGGACGAAACAATGAGCAGTTCTTC. Its translation: CASSLEAGRNNEQFF.